The 3 T cell receptor beta chains below were found in one sample sequenced in a study of blood T cell repertoires in COVID-19. Some clones are missing from TCRdb's copy, which holds only in-frame ones; the method was immunoSEQ multiplex PCR. The table records over 250,000 clones, roughly 90% of them present only once. Sequenced sample: PBMCs or T cells enriched from blood (not recorded which). These receptors were taken from a woman between 25 and 40 years old who had recovered from COVID-19.

The chain has TRBV4-3 and TRBJ1-2, with D possibly matching TRBD1 (5 bases). The CDR3 loop spans 15 amino acids. The germline V and J ends were trimmed by 1 base and 4 bases, with 13 bases remaining between them. The germline V gene has CDR1 LGHNA and CDR2 YSLEER. In DNA form, the CDR3 reads TGCGCCAGCAGCCAAGTCCAAGACAGACTCTATGGCTACACCTTC. It yields the protein CASSQVQDRLYGYTF.

This clone was seen once. The CDR3, as DNA: TGTGCCAGGGGGGCGCGGGAGGGCAGGTACGAGCAGTACTTC. This encodes CARGAREGRYEQYF. The genes are TRBV2 and TRBJ2-7, with 9 bases aligning to TRBD2. With V trimmed by 9 bases and J by 4 bases, 10 bases remained unmatched. The CDR3 spans 14 residues. Looked up from germline, CDR1 is SNHLY and CDR2 is FYNNEI.

At least ten counts were recorded for this clone. The genes are TRBV7-9 and TRBJ2-3, with TRBD2 identical over 12 bases. The germline CDR1 and CDR2 sequences are SEHNR and FQNEAQ (reference sequence). There are 16 residues in the CDR3. V lost 5 bases and J lost 2; bases outside the gene matches: 5. CDR3 nucleotides: TGTGCCAGCAGCGCGAGACTAGCGGGAGACACAGATACGCAGTATTTT. Encoded protein: CASSARLAGDTDTQYF.